This T cell receptor beta chain was captured by sequencing in a study of T cell responses to AZD1222 COVID-19 vaccine. On the study more broadly: The study pooled second doses at about 4 or about 12 weeks. General study points: Across spike, vaccine-associated CD4 TCRs were found, dominant at 160-218 and 743-854. Repertoire sampling occurred only after the peak T cell response. Just a handful of people given AZD1222 tested seropositive at baseline.

Only in-frame clones appear in the TCRdb table, and some are missing; sequencing was by immunoSEQ multiplex PCR. The sample carries around 140,000 clones, around 87% recorded once. V was cut by 6 bases and J by 6 bases, with 17 bases left in between. Germline values: CDR1 LNHDA, CDR2 SQIVND (reference sequence). The CDR3 loop spans 15 amino acids. This clone was detected a few times. Its antigen is unidentified. The sequencing used peripheral blood, collected on day 0 of AZD1222 vaccination. The TCR sequence derives from an adult in good health. The rearrangement joins TRBV19 to TRBJ2-2; possible D gene TRBD1, 6 bases. In DNA, the CDR3 is TGTGCCAGTAGGGGGGCAGGGGCTAGCTCCGGGGAGCTGTTTTTT. Its protein is CASRGAGASSGELFF.